Listed below are T cell receptor beta chains from one sample, sequenced in a study of regulatory T cells in long-lasting Graves disease. TCRdb itself ran the multiplex PCR reads through MiXCR, one entry per CDR3 protein. The table has around 340,000 distinct CDR3 sequences, about 20% seen once; the top ten hold 29%. The input for sequencing was peripheral blood mononuclear cells (PBMCs), taken when the disease was refractory, from a patient treated with antithyroid drugs. The receptor set was obtained from a female donor with Graves disease. Both conserved end residues are part of each CDR3. The order of the fields is V gene, J gene, CDR3 protein.

V gene: TRBV13; J gene: TRBJ1-2; CDR3 protein: CASSSPLGGLSGYTF
V gene: TRBV19; J gene: TRBJ1-6; CDR3 protein: CASSPFTGYSPLHF
V gene: TRBV28; J gene: TRBJ1-6; CDR3 protein: CASSLVSPLHF
V gene: TRBV6-1; J gene: TRBJ1-3; CDR3 protein: CASSEAGSLSGNTIYF
V gene: TRBV7-6; J gene: TRBJ1-1; CDR3 protein: CASSQDTWGTEAFF
V gene: TRBV9; J gene: TRBJ2-5; CDR3 protein: CASSVDGGAGTQYF
V gene: TRBV2; J gene: TRBJ1-5; CDR3 protein: CASNPSGPWQPQHF
V gene: TRBV12-3/TRBV12-4; J gene: TRBJ2-7; CDR3 protein: CASSSWDSGYGQYF
V gene: TRBV4-3; J gene: TRBJ1-3; CDR3 protein: CASSQDWGALTPNTIYF
V gene: TRBV7-2; J gene: TRBJ1-6; CDR3 protein: CASSLVQMTNSPLHF
V gene: TRBV24-1; J gene: TRBJ1-5; CDR3 protein: CATSPTGYQPQHF
V gene: TRBV7-2; J gene: TRBJ1-2; CDR3 protein: CASSFDRGLGYTF
V gene: TRBV7-8; J gene: TRBJ1-1; CDR3 protein: CASSLVWTGAATEAFF
V gene: TRBV6-5; J gene: TRBJ1-5; CDR3 protein: CASSYGRGGQPQHF
V gene: TRBV11-3; J gene: TRBJ2-7; CDR3 protein: CASSGQGVEQYF
V gene: TRBV6-4; J gene: TRBJ1-1; CDR3 protein: CAITISGQGLDTEAFF
V gene: TRBV28; J gene: TRBJ2-7; CDR3 protein: CASSGTGLYEQYF
V gene: TRBV28; J gene: TRBJ2-2; CDR3 protein: CASSLQRTGELFF
V gene: TRBV20-1; J gene: TRBJ1-1; CDR3 protein: CSARQPTGEAFF
V gene: TRBV6-1; J gene: TRBJ1-2; CDR3 protein: CASSEKDYGYTF
V gene: TRBV3-1; J gene: TRBJ1-5; CDR3 protein: CASSQDWYQPQHF
V gene: TRBV11-2; J gene: TRBJ1-1; CDR3 protein: CASSRRGGGNTEAFF
V gene: TRBV20-1; J gene: TRBJ1-1; CDR3 protein: CSARGTFDKAFF
V gene: TRBV12-3/TRBV12-4; J gene: TRBJ2-2; CDR3 protein: CASSFRRSGELFF
V gene: TRBV11-2; J gene: TRBJ2-5; CDR3 protein: CASSSWTGGETQYF
V gene: TRBV11-3; J gene: TRBJ2-1; CDR3 protein: CASSPYGRTEQFF
V gene: TRBV20-1; J gene: TRBJ2-5; CDR3 protein: CSARAVPQETQYF
V gene: TRBV27; J gene: TRBJ1-6; CDR3 protein: CASSFWSSYNSPLHF
V gene: TRBV2; J gene: TRBJ1-4; CDR3 protein: CASSAGGLPNEKLFF